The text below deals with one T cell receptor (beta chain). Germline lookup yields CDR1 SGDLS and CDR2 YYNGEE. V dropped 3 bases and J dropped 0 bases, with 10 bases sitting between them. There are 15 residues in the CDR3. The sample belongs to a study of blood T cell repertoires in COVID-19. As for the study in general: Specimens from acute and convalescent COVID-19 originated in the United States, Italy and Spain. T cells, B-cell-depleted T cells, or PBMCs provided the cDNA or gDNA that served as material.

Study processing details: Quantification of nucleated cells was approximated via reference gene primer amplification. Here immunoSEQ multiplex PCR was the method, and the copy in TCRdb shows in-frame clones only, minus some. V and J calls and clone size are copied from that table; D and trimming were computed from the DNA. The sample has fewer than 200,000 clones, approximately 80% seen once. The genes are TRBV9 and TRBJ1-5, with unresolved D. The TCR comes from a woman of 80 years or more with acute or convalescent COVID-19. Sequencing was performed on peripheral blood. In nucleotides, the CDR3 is TGTGCCAGCAGCGCAGAGGGCTATAGCAATCAGCCCCAGCATTTT. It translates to CASSAEGYSNQPQHF.